This TCR beta chain was observed in a study of T-cell memory formation after mild COVID-19. Using its own MiXCR run on the 5' RACE reads, TCRdb lists one record per CDR3 protein. The data show about 450,000 distinct CDR3 sequences, 20% to 30% seen once. Study-wide findings and caveats: Memory from before infection featured some responding clones, which suggests cross-reactive memory joined.

Looked up from germline, CDR1 is MNHEY and CDR2 is SMNVEV (reference sequence). The CDR3 spans 15 residues. Trimming cost V 5 bases and J 3 bases; bases outside gene matches: 8. As regards this clonotype: The antigen is undetermined.

This receptor was obtained from an adult woman who had mild COVID-19 (a few samples of this study predate the infection). Cell type and time point are not known. The sample comprised PBMCs or a T cell subset sorted from them (not recorded which). The V and J genes are TRBV27 and TRBJ2-7, with 9 bases that match TRBD2. CDR3 in DNA: TGTGCCAGCAGTCCCTCGAGTAGCGGGAGCTACGAGCAGTACTTC. Its translation: CASSPSSSGSYEQYF.